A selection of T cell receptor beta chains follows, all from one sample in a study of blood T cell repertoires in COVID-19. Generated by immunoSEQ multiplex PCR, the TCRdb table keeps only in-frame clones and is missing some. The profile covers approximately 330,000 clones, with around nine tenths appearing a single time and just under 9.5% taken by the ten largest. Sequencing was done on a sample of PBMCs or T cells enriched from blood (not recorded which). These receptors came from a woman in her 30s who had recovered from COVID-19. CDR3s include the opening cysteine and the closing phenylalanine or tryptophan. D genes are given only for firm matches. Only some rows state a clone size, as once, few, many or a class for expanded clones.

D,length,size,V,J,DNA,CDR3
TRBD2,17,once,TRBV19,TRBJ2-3,TGTGCCAGTAGTTCTGGGACTAGCGGACTCAGCACAGATACGCAGTATTTT,CASSSGTSGLSTDTQYF
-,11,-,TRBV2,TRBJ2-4,TGTGCCAGCAGGGCCGAAAACATTCAGTACTTC,CASRAENIQYF
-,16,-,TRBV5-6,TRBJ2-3,TGTGCCAGCAGCTTGTTTACTGATAGACTCACAGATACGCAGTATTTT,CASSLFTDRLTDTQYF
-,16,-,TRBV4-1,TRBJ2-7,TGCGCCAGCAGCCTATCCAGTGATCTGGTCAGGGACGAGCAGTACTTC,CASSLSSDLVRDEQYF
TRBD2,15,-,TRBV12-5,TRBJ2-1,TGTGCTAGTGGTCTCGGACTAGCGGGAAACAATGAGCAGTTCTTC,CASGLGLAGNNEQFF
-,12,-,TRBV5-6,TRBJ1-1,TGTGCCAGCAGTCTCCAGGGACTCGGGGCTTTCTTT,CASSLQGLGAFF
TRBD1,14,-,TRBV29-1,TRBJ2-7,TGCAGCGTTGATGGATTGGGACAGGGTGGCGTGCAGTACTTC,CSVDGLGQGGVQYF
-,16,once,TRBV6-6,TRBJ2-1,TGTGCCAGCAGCCCGCCGGGGGGCGGAGGGTTCAATGAGCAGTTCTTC,CASSPPGGGGFNEQFF
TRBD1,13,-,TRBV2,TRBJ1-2,TGTGCCAGCAATTTACAGGGGAACTATGGCTACACCTTC,CASNLQGNYGYTF
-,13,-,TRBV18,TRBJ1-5,TGTGCCAGCTCGCTAGCCGGCGGTGAGCCCCAGCATTTT,CASSLAGGEPQHF
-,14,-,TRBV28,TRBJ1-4,TGTGCCAGCAGTTTGGGGGGAACTAATGAAAAACTGTTTTTT,CASSLGGTNEKLFF
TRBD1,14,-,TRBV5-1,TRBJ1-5,TGCGCCAGCAGCATGGGACAGGGCGGTCAGCCCCAGCATTTT,CASSMGQGGQPQHF
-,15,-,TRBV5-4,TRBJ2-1,TGTGCCAGCAGCCGTGAGGGGGAGAGGAACAATGAGCAGTTCTTC,CASSREGERNNEQFF
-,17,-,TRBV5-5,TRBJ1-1,TGTGCCAGCAGTCTTACGGACGAGCTACTGGGGGGCACTGAAGCTTTCTTT,CASSLTDELLGGTEAFF
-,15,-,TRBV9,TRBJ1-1,TGTGCCAGCAGCGTAGGAGGGGAGGGGGGCACTGAAGCTTTCTTT,CASSVGGEGGTEAFF
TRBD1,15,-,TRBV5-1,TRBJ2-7,TGCGCCAGCAGCTTGGGACAGGGAAACCTCTACGAGCAGTACTTC,CASSLGQGNLYEQYF
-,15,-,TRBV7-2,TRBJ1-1,TGTGCCAGCACCCCACGTCAGGGGTGGAACACTGAAGCTTTCTTT,CASTPRQGWNTEAFF
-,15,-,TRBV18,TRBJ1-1,TGTGCCAGCTCACCACCAACAGGGCAGGGCACTGAAGCTTTCTTT,CASSPPTGQGTEAFF
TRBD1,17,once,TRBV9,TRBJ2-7,TGTGCCAGCAGCGTAGGGACAGGGTCCCACCGGGCCTACGAGCAGTACTTC,CASSVGTGSHRAYEQYF
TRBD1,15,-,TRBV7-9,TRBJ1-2,TGTGCCAGCAGCCCTCGACAGGGGAATCCCTATGGCTACACCTTC,CASSPRQGNPYGYTF
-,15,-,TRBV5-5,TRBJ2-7,TGTGCCAGCAGCCATAGTGTCCTGAATTGGTACGAGCAGTACTTC,CASSHSVLNWYEQYF
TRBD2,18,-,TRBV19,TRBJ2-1,TGTGCCAGTAGTACCATCCCCGGAAGCGGGGGGCTTTACAATGAGCAGTTCTTC,CASSTIPGSGGLYNEQFF
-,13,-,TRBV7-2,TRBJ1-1,TGTGCCAGCAGCTTAACAGGAGCCACTGAAGCTTTCTTT,CASSLTGATEAFF
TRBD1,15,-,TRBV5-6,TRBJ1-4,TGTGCCAGCAACCGGGCCGGGACAGTGAATGAAAAACTGTTTTTT,CASNRAGTVNEKLFF
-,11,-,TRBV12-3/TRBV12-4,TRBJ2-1,TGTGCCAGCAGTTTAGTTATTGAGCAGTTCTTC,CASSLVIEQFF
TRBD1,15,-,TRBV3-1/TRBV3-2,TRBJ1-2,TGTGCCAGCAGCCAAGCGGACAGGGGTAACTATGGCTACACCTTC,CASSQADRGNYGYTF
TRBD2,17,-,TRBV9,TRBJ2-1,TGTGCCAGCAGCTCGGGACTAGCGGGAGATAACTACAATGAGCAGTTCTTC,CASSSGLAGDNYNEQFF
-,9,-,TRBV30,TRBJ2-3,TGTGCCGGAGGGGATACGCAGTATTTT,CAGGDTQYF
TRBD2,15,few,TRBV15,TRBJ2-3,TGTGCCACCAGCAGAGTTAGCGGGTACACAGATACGCAGTATTTT,CATSRVSGYTDTQYF
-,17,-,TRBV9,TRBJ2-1,TGTGCCAGCAGCGCTTCCTTCAACACGGCGGGCTACAATGAGCAGTTCTTC,CASSASFNTAGYNEQFF
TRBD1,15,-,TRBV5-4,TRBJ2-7,TGTGCCAGCAGCTTAGGGACAGGGGGTCTCTACGAGCAGTACTTC,CASSLGTGGLYEQYF
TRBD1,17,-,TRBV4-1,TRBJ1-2,TGCGCCAGCAGCCAAGATTCGGGTACAGGGGCCAACTATGGCTACACCTTC,CASSQDSGTGANYGYTF
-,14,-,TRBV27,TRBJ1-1,TGTGCCAGCAGTCCGGTTACGGTGAACACTGAAGCTTTCTTT,CASSPVTVNTEAFF
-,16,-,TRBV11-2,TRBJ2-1,TGTGCCAGCAGCTCATTGGGAGGACGTAGCCACAATGAGCAGTTCTTC,CASSSLGGRSHNEQFF
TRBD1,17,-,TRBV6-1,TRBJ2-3,TGTGCCAGCAGTGAAGCGCCTGGACAGGTCAGCACAGATACGCAGTATTTT,CASSEAPGQVSTDTQYF
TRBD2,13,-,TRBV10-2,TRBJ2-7,TGCGCCAGCGCTTGGCTAGCGGAATACGAGCAGTACTTC,CASAWLAEYEQYF
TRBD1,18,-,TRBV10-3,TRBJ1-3,TGTGCCATCAACCCCGGGACAGGGGGCTTGGGCTCTGGAAACACCATATATTTT,CAINPGTGGLGSGNTIYF
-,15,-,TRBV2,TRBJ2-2,TGTGCCAGCAGTGAGTTAAGGAGGAACACCGGGGAGCTGTTTTTT,CASSELRRNTGELFF
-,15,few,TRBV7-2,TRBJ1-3,TGTGCCAGCAGCCCCACTCTGAGCTCTGGAAACACCATATATTTT,CASSPTLSSGNTIYF
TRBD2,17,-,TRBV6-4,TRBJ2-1,TGTGCCAGCAGGCGAAACGCCGGACTAGCGGCGTACAATGAGCAGTTCTTC,CASRRNAGLAAYNEQFF
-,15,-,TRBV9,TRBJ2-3,TGTGCCAGCAGCGTAGATTCGGAGAGCACAGATACGCAGTATTTT,CASSVDSESTDTQYF
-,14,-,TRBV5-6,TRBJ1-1,TGTGCCAGCAGCTTGGGATGGGGGGACACTGAAGCTTTCTTT,CASSLGWGDTEAFF
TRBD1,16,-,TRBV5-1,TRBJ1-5,TGCGCCAGCAGCTTGGGGGACAGGGGATCGGATCAGCCCCAGCATTTT,CASSLGDRGSDQPQHF